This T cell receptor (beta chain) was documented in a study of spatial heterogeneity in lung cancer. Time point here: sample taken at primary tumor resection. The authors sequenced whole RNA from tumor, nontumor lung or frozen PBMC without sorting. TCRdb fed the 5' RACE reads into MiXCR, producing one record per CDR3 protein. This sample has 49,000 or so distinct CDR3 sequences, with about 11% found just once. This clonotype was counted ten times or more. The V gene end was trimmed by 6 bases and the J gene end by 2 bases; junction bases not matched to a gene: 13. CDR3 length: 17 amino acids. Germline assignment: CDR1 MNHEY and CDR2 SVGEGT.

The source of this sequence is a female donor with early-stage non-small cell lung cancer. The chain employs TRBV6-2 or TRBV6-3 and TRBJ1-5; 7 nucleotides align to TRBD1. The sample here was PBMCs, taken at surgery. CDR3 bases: TGTGCCAGCAGCCCCGATCCACGACAGGGCCGCAATCAGCCCCAGCATTTT. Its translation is CASSPDPRQGRNQPQHF.